These 7 T cell receptor beta chains originate from one sample sequenced in a study of patients and donors after allogeneic stem cell transplantation. TCRdb passed the RT-PCR reads through MiXCR, listing each CDR3 protein once. The table lists 190,000 or so distinct CDR3 sequences, around 41% of them singletons. The sequenced material came from blood, either unsorted or a sorted T cell fraction (not recorded which). These receptors all come from a human donor who was either an allogeneic HSCT recipient or a stem cell or donor lymphocyte infusion donor (not recorded which). It is not recorded whose cells these are; they may come from a transplant donor.

The V and J genes are TRBV4-1 and TRBJ1-6, with D unclear. Germline CDR1 reads MGHRA; CDR2 reads YSYEKL. V dropped 2 bases and J dropped 13 bases, with 15 bases sitting between them. The CDR3 sequence is 14 residues long. In DNA form, the CDR3 reads TGCGCCAGCAGCCAAACGCGACAAATTCGTCCCCTCCACTTT. Translated, it gives CASSQTRQIRPLHF.

This chain joins TRBV4-3 and TRBJ2-7; D unresolved. The germline CDR1 and CDR2 sequences are LGHNA and YSLEER. V was shortened by 1 base and J by 3 bases, with 13 bases between the two germline ends. The CDR3 consists of 15 residues. The CDR3 reads CASSQALSPRYEQYF. Here the CDR3 DNA reads TGCGCCAGCAGCCAAGCCCTTTCCCCCCGCTACGAGCAGTACTTC.

This chain connects TRBV5-1 to TRBJ1-6, with 8 nucleotides matching TRBD1. The trim removed 4 bases at V and 10 bases at J, leaving 7 bases unmatched. Germline loops: CDR1 SGHRS, CDR2 YFSETQ. The CDR3 contains 14 residues. The CDR3 loop is CASSLGQAGSPLHF. The DNA of the CDR3 is TGCGCCAGCAGCCTGGGACAGGCTGGGTCACCCCTCCACTTT. Filled out from reference TRBV5-1 and TRBJ1-6, the complete variable domain reads KAGVTQTPRYLIKTRGQQVTLSCSPISGHRSVSWYQQTPGQGLQFLFEYFSETQRNKGNFPGRFSGRQFSNSRSEMNVSTLELGDSALYLCASSLGQAGSPLHFGNGTRLTVT.

V is TRBV7-2 and J is TRBJ2-3; 9 bases are a match to TRBD2. The CDR3 totals 14 residues. V lost 10 bases, J lost 6 bases, and 11 bases stayed unmatched. Germline V CDR1 and CDR2: SGHTA, FQGNSA. The CDR3 loop reads CATSLAGTGDTQYF. The CDR3 coding sequence is TGTGCCACCTCTCTAGCGGGGACGGGGGATACGCAGTATTTT.

In its sample, this clonotype was seen a few times. This sequence joins TRBV20-1 and TRBJ1-4; D is unresolved. This CDR3 is built from 14 residues. Germline V lookup: CDR1 DFQATT, CDR2 SNEGSKA (reference sequence). With 6 bases removed from V and 4 bases from J, the gap between germline ends came to 15 bases. The CDR3 loop is CSASDSTLNEKLFF. As DNA, the CDR3 is TGCAGTGCGTCGGACTCAACCCTTAATGAAAAACTGTTTTTT.

V usage is TRBV27 and J usage is TRBJ1-3, with D possibly TRBD1 on 5 matching bases. The CDR3 has 16 amino acids. V lost 4 bases to trimming and J lost 0 bases, with 13 bases between them. CDR1 is MNHEY and CDR2 is SMNVEV in the germline V gene (reference sequence). The CDR3 DNA sequence: TGTGCCAGCAGTTCCGCAGGGCTTCCCTCTGGAAACACCATATATTTT. It yields the protein CASSSAGLPSGNTIYF.

This clonotype was detected only a few times. The chain recombines TRBV5-1 with TRBJ2-3; maybe TRBD1 (5 bases). V was trimmed by 4 bases and J by 0 bases, leaving 9 bases between them. Germline CDR1 reads SGHRS; CDR2 reads YFSETQ. The CDR3 extends over 14 amino acids. Written as DNA, the CDR3 is TGCGCCAGCAGCCAGAGGACAAGCACAGATACGCAGTATTTT. It is translated as CASSQRTSTDTQYF.